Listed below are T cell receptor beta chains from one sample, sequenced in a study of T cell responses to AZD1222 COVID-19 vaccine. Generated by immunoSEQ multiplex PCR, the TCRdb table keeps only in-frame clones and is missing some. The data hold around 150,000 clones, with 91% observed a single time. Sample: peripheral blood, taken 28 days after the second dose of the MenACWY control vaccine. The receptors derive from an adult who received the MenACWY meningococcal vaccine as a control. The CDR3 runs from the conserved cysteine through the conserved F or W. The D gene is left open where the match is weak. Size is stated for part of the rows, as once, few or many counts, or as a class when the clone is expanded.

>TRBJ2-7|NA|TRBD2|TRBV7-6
TGTGCCAGCAGCCCCTCGACTAGCGGGTCCTCCTACGAGCAGTACTTC
CASSPSTSGSSYEQYF
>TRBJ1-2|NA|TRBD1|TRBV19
TGTGCCAGTTCCAGACGGGACAGGGGCCTCGTTGGCTACACCTTC
CASSRRDRGLVGYTF
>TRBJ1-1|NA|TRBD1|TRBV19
TGTGCCAGTAGTCACCGGGAGGACAGGGCAGAAGCTTTCTTT
CASSHREDRAEAFF
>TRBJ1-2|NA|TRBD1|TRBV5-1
TGCGCCAGCAGCCCCGGGCAGGGGGCTTCCTATGGCTACACCTTC
CASSPGQGASYGYTF
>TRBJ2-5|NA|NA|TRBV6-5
TGTGCCAGCAGTCAACCGTCAAAATTGGGGGAGACCCAGTACTTC
CASSQPSKLGETQYF
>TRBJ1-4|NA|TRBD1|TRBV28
TGTGCCAGCAGCCGGCAGGGGGCTGGACCCGCAACTAATGAAAAACTGTTTTTT
CASSRQGAGPATNEKLFF
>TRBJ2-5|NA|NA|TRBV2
TGTGCCAGCAGTGAACGGACGGACCAAGAGACCCAGTACTTC
CASSERTDQETQYF
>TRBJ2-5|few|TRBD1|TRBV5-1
TGCGCCAGCAGCCCCGGGACAGGGGGATACCAAGAGACCCAGTACTTC
CASSPGTGGYQETQYF
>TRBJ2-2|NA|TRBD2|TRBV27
TGTGCCAGCAGACTGGCCGGGGGGGGCCTGTCCGGGGAGCTGTTTTTT
CASRLAGGGLSGELFF
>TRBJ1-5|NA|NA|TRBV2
TGTGCCAGCAGTGAAGCTCCCGGGCGCAATCAGCCCCAGCATTTT
CASSEAPGRNQPQHF
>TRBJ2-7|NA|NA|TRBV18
TGTGCCAGCTCGCTCGACGAAAATTACGAGCAGTACTTC
CASSLDENYEQYF
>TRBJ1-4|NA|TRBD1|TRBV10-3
TGTGCCACCGGACAGGGCGCAACTAATGAAAAACTGTTTTTT
CATGQGATNEKLFF
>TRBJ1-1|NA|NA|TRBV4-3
TGCGCCAGCAGCCTCCGCGGGTACACTGAAGCTTTCTTT
CASSLRGYTEAFF
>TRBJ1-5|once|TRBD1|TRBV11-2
TGTGCCAGCAGCTTAGATCTAGCAGGGGGTCAGCCCCAGCATTTT
CASSLDLAGGQPQHF
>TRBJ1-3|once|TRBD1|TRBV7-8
TGTGCCAGCAGCTTCTCGGACAGGGGGCGAAACACCATATATTTT
CASSFSDRGRNTIYF
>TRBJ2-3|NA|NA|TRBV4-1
TGCGCCAGCAGCCAAGATCTTCCAGATACGCAGTATTTT
CASSQDLPDTQYF
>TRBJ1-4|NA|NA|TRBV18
TGTGCCAGCTCACCATCGGCTAATGAAAAACTGTTTTTT
CASSPSANEKLFF
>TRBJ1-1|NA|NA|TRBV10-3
TGTGCCATCAGTGAGACCCTCGAGATGAACACTGAAGCTTTCTTT
CAISETLEMNTEAFF
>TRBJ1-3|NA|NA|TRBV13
TGTGCCAGCAAGATGGGGGGGACCGGAAACACCATATATTTT
CASKMGGTGNTIYF
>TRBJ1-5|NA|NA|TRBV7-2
TGTGCCAGCAGCTTACAAGGGGGGAATCAGCCCCAGCATTTT
CASSLQGGNQPQHF
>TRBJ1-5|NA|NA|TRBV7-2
TGTGCCAGCAGCTACGGACCCGACGTCGGCCAGCCCCAGCATTTT
CASSYGPDVGQPQHF
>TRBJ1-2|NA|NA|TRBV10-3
TGTGCCATCAGTGCGACACTTGGACGGGATGGCTACACCTTC
CAISATLGRDGYTF
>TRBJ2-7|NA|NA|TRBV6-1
TGTGCCAGCAGTCAAGGGACGGCAAGCTCCTACGAGCAGTACTTC
CASSQGTASSYEQYF
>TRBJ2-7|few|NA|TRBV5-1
TGCGCCAGCAGCTTGGAGATGAGCTCCTACGAGCAGTACTTC
CASSLEMSSYEQYF
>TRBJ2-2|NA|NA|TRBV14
TGTGCCAGCAGCCAAGTTAGGCCAGGGCCGCGCACCGGGGAGCTGTTTTTT
CASSQVRPGPRTGELFF
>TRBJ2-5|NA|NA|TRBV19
TGTGCCAGTAGTATAGGGACACAGGGATTCAAAGAGACCCAGTACTTC
CASSIGTQGFKETQYF
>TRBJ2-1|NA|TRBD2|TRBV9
TGTGCCAGCAGCACAAGCGGGGGGTCCTGGGAGGAGCAGTTCTTC
CASSTSGGSWEEQFF
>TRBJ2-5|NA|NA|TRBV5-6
TGTGCCAGCAGCTTGGCCGCCAGTGGCCCCCAAGAGACCCAGTACTTC
CASSLAASGPQETQYF
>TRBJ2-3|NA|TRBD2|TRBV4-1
TGCGCCAGCAGCCAAGGTCCGGGACTAGCGGGAGCAGCAGATACGCAGTATTTT
CASSQGPGLAGAADTQYF
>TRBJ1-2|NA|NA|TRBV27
TGTGCCAGCAGTTCCGAGGGGGGTAACTATGGCTACACCTTC
CASSSEGGNYGYTF
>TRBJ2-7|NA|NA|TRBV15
TGTGCCACCAGCAGAGATCGTGGACCGGGCGAGCAGTACTTC
CATSRDRGPGEQYF
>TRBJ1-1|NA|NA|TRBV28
TGTGCCAGCAGTTTTCACAGACAGAACACTGAAGCTTTCTTT
CASSFHRQNTEAFF
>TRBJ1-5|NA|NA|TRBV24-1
TGTGCCACCAGTGATTCTGCAAGTCAGCCCCAGCATTTT
CATSDSASQPQHF
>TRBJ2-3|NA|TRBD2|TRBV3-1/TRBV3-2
TGTGCCAGCAGCCAGGGAGGGCCGTTTAGCACAGATACGCAGTATTTT
CASSQGGPFSTDTQYF
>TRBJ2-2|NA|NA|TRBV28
TGTGCCAGCAGGTCCGGGACCACCGGGGAGCTGTTTTTT
CASRSGTTGELFF
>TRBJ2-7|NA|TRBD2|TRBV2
TGTGCCAGCAGTGGAGCCCCTAGCGGGTCGTCCTACGAGCAGTACTTC
CASSGAPSGSSYEQYF
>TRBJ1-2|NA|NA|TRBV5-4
TGTGCCAGCAGCTTGGGTCCGGATGTCGTGGGCTACACCTTC
CASSLGPDVVGYTF
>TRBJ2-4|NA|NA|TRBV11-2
TGTGCCAGCAGCGCGGGACTAGCCAAAAACATTCAGTACTTC
CASSAGLAKNIQYF
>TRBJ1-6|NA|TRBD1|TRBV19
TGTGCCAGTAGCGGGACAGCGCCTGGGAGCTCCTATAATTCACCCCTCCACTTT
CASSGTAPGSSYNSPLHF
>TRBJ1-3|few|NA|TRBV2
TGTGCCAGCACGTCCCAACCTGGAAACACCATATATTTT
CASTSQPGNTIYF
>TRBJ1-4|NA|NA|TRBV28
TGTGCCAGCAGCGACAGACTTAATGAAAAACTGTTTTTT
CASSDRLNEKLFF
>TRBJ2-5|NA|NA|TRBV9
TGTGCCAGCAGCGTAGGCACGTACCAAGAGACCCAGTACTTC
CASSVGTYQETQYF
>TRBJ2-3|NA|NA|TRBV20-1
TGCAGTGCTAGAGATACAGATACGCAGTATTTT
CSARDTDTQYF
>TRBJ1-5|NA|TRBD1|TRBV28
TGTGCCAGCAGTTCCGGGACAGGGAGGTATCAGCCCCAGCATTTT
CASSSGTGRYQPQHF